These T cell receptor beta chains were read from a single sample in a study of T cell responses to AZD1222 COVID-19 vaccine. The assay was immunoSEQ multiplex PCR, and TCRdb's table has in-frame clones only and misses some. The sample includes approximately 110,000 clones, 85% to 90% seen only once; the top ten take 7.7%. This sample comprised peripheral blood, obtained on day 0 of AZD1222 vaccination. The receptors were sampled from an adult in good health. Both conserved end residues are part of each CDR3. The D gene is left open where the match is weak. The size field is filled for only some rows; it gives once, few, many or a size class.

v_gene	d_gene	j_gene	abundance	CDR3aa	CDR3nt
TRBV6-2/TRBV6-3	TRBD2	TRBJ2-5	once	CASSSRTSGRGETQYF	TGTGCCAGCAGTTCCCGCACTAGCGGGAGAGGAGAGACCCAGTACTTC
TRBV7-9	.	TRBJ2-1	.	CASIGGRISYNEQFF	TGTGCCAGCATAGGGGGAAGGATCTCCTACAATGAGCAGTTCTTC
TRBV5-1	.	TRBJ2-3	.	CASSSSPGRLVDTQYF	TGCGCCAGCAGCTCCTCCCCGGGACGCTTGGTAGATACGCAGTATTTT
TRBV6-7	TRBD1	TRBJ2-4	few	CARTRGTGGMKDF	TGTGCCAGGACCCGGGGGACAGGGGGGATGAAGGACTTC
TRBV7-2	TRBD1	TRBJ1-5	.	CASSPTGFSNQPQHF	TGTGCCAGCAGCCCGACAGGGTTTAGCAATCAGCCCCAGCATTTT
TRBV7-9	.	TRBJ1-5	.	CASSLEAGLGGNQPQHF	TGTGCCAGCAGCTTAGAGGCAGGGCTAGGGGGCAATCAGCCCCAGCATTTT
TRBV5-4	.	TRBJ1-6	.	CASSWRRALGDSPLHF	TGTGCCAGCAGCTGGCGGAGGGCCCTCGGGGATTCACCCCTCCACTTT
TRBV27	.	TRBJ2-1	.	CASSSDYTEQFF	TGTGCCAGCAGTTCGGACTACACTGAGCAGTTCTTC
TRBV5-5	.	TRBJ1-6	.	CASRVGSGGQENSPLHF	TGTGCCAGCAGGGTTGGGAGTGGAGGGCAGGAGAATTCACCCCTCCACTTT
TRBV11-2	.	TRBJ2-6	.	CASSFRSGSGANVLTF	TGTGCCAGCAGCTTCCGATCGGGATCCGGGGCCAACGTCCTGACTTTC
TRBV7-6	.	TRBJ1-4	.	CASSLRSRPEYEKLFF	TGTGCCAGCAGCTTAAGGTCTCGGCCGGAATATGAAAAACTGTTTTTT
TRBV7-2	.	TRBJ1-2	.	CASSLVVAEAYGYTF	TGTGCCAGCAGCTTAGTGGTGGCAGAAGCCTATGGCTACACCTTC
TRBV6-1	.	TRBJ1-1	few	CASSERGLNTEAFF	TGTGCCAGCAGTGAAAGGGGACTGAACACTGAAGCTTTCTTT
TRBV7-6	.	TRBJ2-5	.	CASSVDTLFTETQYF	TGTGCCAGCAGCGTGGACACCCTGTTTACGGAGACCCAGTACTTC
TRBV10-1	.	TRBJ2-1	.	CASSGAQQEQFF	TGCGCCAGCAGTGGGGCACAGCAAGAGCAGTTCTTC
TRBV6-5	.	TRBJ1-5	.	CASSSNQPQHF	TGTGCCAGCAGCTCCAATCAGCCCCAGCATTTT
TRBV20-1	TRBD2	TRBJ2-1	.	CSASEHAGVLRVEQFF	TGCAGTGCTAGTGAGCACGCGGGGGTATTACGGGTTGAGCAGTTCTTC
TRBV7-9	.	TRBJ2-5	.	CASSRGGARETQYF	TGTGCCAGCAGCCGTGGAGGCGCCAGGGAGACCCAGTACTTC
TRBV4-1	.	TRBJ2-1	.	CASSQDPRRQFF	TGCGCCAGCAGCCAAGATCCACGGCGACAGTTCTTC
TRBV5-1	TRBD1	TRBJ1-4	.	CASSFGTVEKLFF	TGCGCCAGCAGCTTCGGGACAGTGGAAAAACTGTTTTTT
TRBV5-6	.	TRBJ2-1	.	CAGGRGRAGDEQFF	TGTGCCGGGGGGCGTGGGAGGGCCGGGGATGAGCAGTTCTTC
TRBV28	.	TRBJ1-2	.	CASSFTSDYGYTF	TGTGCCAGCAGTTTCACCAGCGACTATGGCTACACCTTC
TRBV7-9	TRBD1	TRBJ1-2	once	CASSPGGTGGTAGYTF	TGTGCCAGCAGCCCTGGGGGGACAGGGGGAACGGCTGGCTACACCTTC
TRBV7-9	.	TRBJ1-2	.	CASSLGRNYGYTF	TGTGCCAGCAGCTTAGGGCGGAACTATGGCTACACCTTC
TRBV3-1/TRBV3-2	.	TRBJ2-7	.	CASSQGSYEQYF	TGTGCCAGCAGCCAAGGATCCTACGAGCAGTACTTC
TRBV5-4	.	TRBJ2-7	.	CASSLGQRAYEQYF	TGTGCCAGCAGCTTGGGACAGAGAGCCTACGAGCAGTACTTC
TRBV6-2/TRBV6-3	TRBD1	TRBJ2-7	.	CASSPSTGGWDEQYF	TGTGCCAGCAGCCCCTCGACAGGGGGCTGGGACGAGCAGTACTTC
TRBV27	.	TRBJ1-4	.	CASSLSRDTRKLFF	TGTGCCAGCAGTTTATCGAGAGACACAAGAAAACTGTTTTTT
TRBV25-1	.	TRBJ2-2	once	CASSPREWELFF	TGTGCCAGCAGTCCGCGAGAATGGGAGCTGTTTTTT
TRBV13	.	TRBJ1-6	.	CASSPSRWDSPLHF	TGTGCCAGCAGCCCCTCAAGGTGGGATTCACCCCTCCACTTT
TRBV28	.	TRBJ1-6	few	CASSRLGDSPLHF	TGTGCCAGCAGTCGTCTCGGGGACTCACCCCTCCACTTT
TRBV5-1	TRBD1	TRBJ2-2	.	CASSLGDRGANTGELFF	TGCGCCAGCAGCTTGGGGGACAGGGGCGCGAACACCGGGGAGCTGTTTTTT
TRBV5-1	TRBD1	TRBJ2-7	.	CASSGGQGGNEQYF	TGCGCCAGCAGCGGAGGACAGGGTGGGAACGAGCAGTACTTC
TRBV24-1	.	TRBJ2-5	.	CATSGGETQYF	TGTGCCACCAGTGGGGGTGAGACCCAGTACTTC
TRBV6-5	.	TRBJ1-5	once	CASSYSISQSNQPQHF	TGTGCCAGCAGTTACTCGATAAGTCAGTCCAATCAGCCCCAGCATTTT
TRBV11-2	TRBD2	TRBJ2-7	.	CASSRTSGRAQYEQYF	TGTGCCAGCAGCCGGACTAGCGGGAGGGCCCAGTACGAGCAGTACTTC
TRBV7-6	TRBD1	TRBJ2-5	.	CASSLEGGYQETQYF	TGTGCCAGCAGCTTAGAAGGGGGCTATCAAGAGACCCAGTACTTC
TRBV28	.	TRBJ1-5	.	CASSFLGASANQPQHF	TGTGCCAGCAGTTTCTTGGGGGCGAGTGCCAATCAGCCCCAGCATTTT
TRBV28	TRBD2	TRBJ2-4	once	CATGEGLDDHIQYF	TGTGCCACCGGGGAGGGACTAGATGACCACATTCAGTACTTC
TRBV2	.	TRBJ2-3	.	CASNFRGPLSTDTQYF	TGTGCCAGCAATTTCCGGGGGCCCCTTAGCACAGATACGCAGTATTTT
TRBV6-1	.	TRBJ1-2	.	CASSDRGPPGGYTF	TGTGCCAGCAGTGACCGGGGACCCCCCGGAGGCTACACCTTC
TRBV5-1	.	TRBJ1-1	.	CASSVGQTLNTEAFF	TGCGCCAGCAGCGTCGGACAGACCCTGAACACTGAAGCTTTCTTT
TRBV5-4	.	TRBJ2-2	.	CASRGDILNTGELFF	TGTGCCAGCAGAGGGGACATATTGAACACCGGGGAGCTGTTTTTT
TRBV19	TRBD1	TRBJ2-7	.	CASGRQGPYEQYF	TGTGCCAGTGGAAGACAGGGCCCCTACGAGCAGTACTTC
TRBV21-1	.	TRBJ1-4	.	CASSQRAHGFF	TGTGCCAGCAGCCAAAGGGCCCACGGGTTTTTT
TRBV6-6	.	TRBJ1-5	.	CASSYSNQGQPQHF	TGTGCCAGCAGTTACTCGAATCAGGGGCAGCCCCAGCATTTT
TRBV5-4	.	TRBJ2-3	.	CASSLKLGGADTQYF	TGTGCCAGCAGCTTGAAATTAGGGGGTGCAGATACGCAGTATTTT
TRBV9	TRBD1	TRBJ1-6	.	CASSGRDSNSPLHF	TGTGCCAGCAGCGGCCGGGACAGCAATTCACCCCTCCACTTT
TRBV28	TRBD1	TRBJ1-1	.	CASSLGTGGTEAFF	TGTGCCAGCAGTTTGGGGACAGGGGGAACTGAAGCTTTCTTT
TRBV19	TRBD2	TRBJ2-7	.	CASSPGTSGYEQYF	TGTGCCAGTAGTCCCGGGACTAGCGGCTACGAGCAGTACTTC
TRBV19	.	TRBJ2-5	.	CASSAAPRGRETQYF	TGTGCCAGTAGTGCAGCTCCTAGGGGTAGAGAGACCCAGTACTTC
TRBV18	.	TRBJ1-1	.	CASSPNTGLMNTEAFF	TGTGCCAGCTCACCCAACACAGGTCTCATGAACACTGAAGCTTTCTTT
TRBV3-1/TRBV3-2	TRBD2	TRBJ2-5	.	CASSPLGLAGARETQYF	TGTGCCAGCAGCCCCTTAGGACTAGCGGGGGCCCGGGAGACCCAGTACTTC
TRBV2	TRBD1	TRBJ1-5	.	CASRPERQGARAQHF	TGTGCCAGCAGGCCAGAACGGCAGGGGGCTCGAGCCCAGCATTTT
TRBV7-6	TRBD2	TRBJ2-7	once	CASSPEGSGGEQYF	TGTGCCAGCAGCCCGGAGGGTTCCGGGGGGGAGCAGTACTTC
TRBV5-4	TRBD1	TRBJ1-2	.	CASSLQGDYGYTF	TGTGCCAGCAGCCTCCAGGGGGACTATGGCTACACCTTC